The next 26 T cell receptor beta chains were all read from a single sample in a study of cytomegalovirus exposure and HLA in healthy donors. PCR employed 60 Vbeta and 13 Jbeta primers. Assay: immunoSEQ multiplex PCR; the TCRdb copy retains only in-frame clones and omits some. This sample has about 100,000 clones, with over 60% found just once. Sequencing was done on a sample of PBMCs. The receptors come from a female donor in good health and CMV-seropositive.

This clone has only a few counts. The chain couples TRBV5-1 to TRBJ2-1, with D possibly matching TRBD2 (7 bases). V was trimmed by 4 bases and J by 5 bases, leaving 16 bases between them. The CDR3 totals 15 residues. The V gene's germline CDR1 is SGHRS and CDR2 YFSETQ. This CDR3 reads CASSRGRGRDNEQFF. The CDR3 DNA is TGCGCCAGCAGCCGGGGGCGGGGGCGAGACAATGAGCAGTTCTTC.

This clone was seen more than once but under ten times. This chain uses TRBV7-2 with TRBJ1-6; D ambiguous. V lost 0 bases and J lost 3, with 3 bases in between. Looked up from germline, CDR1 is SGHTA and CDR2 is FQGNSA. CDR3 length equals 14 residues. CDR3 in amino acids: CASSLASYNSPLHF. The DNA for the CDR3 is TGTGCCAGCAGCTTAGCCAGCTATAATTCACCCCTCCACTTT. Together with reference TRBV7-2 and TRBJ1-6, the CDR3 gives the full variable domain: GAGVSQSPSNKVTEKGKDVELRCDPISGHTALYWYRQSLGQGLEFLIYFQGNSAPDKSGLPSDRFSAERTGGSVSTLTIQRTQQEDSAVYLCASSLASYNSPLHFGNGTRLTVT.

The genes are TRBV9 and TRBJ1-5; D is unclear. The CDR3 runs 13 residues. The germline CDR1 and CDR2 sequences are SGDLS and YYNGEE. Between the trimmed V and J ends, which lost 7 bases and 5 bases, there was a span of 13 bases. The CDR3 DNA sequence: TGTGCCAGCGGGAGGAGGGTGGATCAGCCCCAGCATTTT. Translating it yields CASGRRVDQPQHF.

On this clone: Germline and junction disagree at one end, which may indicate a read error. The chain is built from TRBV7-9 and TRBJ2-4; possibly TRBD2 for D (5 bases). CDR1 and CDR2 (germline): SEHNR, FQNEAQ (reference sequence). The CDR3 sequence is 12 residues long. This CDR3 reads CSSSPPDSIQYF. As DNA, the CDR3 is TGTTCCAGCAGCCCCCCGGACTCGATTCAGTACTTC.

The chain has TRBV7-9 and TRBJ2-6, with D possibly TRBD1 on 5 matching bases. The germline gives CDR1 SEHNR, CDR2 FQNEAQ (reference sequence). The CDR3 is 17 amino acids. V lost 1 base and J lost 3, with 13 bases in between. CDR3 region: CASSLVLGAGGANVLTF. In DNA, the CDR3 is TGTGCCAGCAGCTTAGTTCTTGGGGCCGGTGGGGCCAACGTCCTGACTTTC. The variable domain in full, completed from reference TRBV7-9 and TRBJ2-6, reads DTGVSQNPRHKITKRGQNVTFRCDPISEHNRLYWYRQTLGQGPEFLTYFQNEAQLEKSRLLSDRFSAERPKGSFSTLEIQRTEQGDSAMYLCASSLVLGAGGANVLTFGAGSRLTVL.

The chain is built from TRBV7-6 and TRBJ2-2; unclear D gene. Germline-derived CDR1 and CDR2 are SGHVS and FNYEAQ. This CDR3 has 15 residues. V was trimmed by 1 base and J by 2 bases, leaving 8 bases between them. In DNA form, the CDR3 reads TGTGCCAGCAGCTTAGTCGGCGGAAACACCGGGGAGCTGTTTTTT. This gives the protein CASSLVGGNTGELFF.

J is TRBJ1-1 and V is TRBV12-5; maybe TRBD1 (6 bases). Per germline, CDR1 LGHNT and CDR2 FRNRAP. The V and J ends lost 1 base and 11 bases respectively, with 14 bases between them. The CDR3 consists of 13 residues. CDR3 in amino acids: CASGLETGLGAFF. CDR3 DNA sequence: TGTGCTAGTGGTTTGGAGACAGGCCTAGGCGCTTTCTTT.

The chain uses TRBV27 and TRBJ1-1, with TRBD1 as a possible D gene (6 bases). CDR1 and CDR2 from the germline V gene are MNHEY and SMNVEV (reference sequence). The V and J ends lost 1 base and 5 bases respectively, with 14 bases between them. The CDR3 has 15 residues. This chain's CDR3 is CASSLLFPQGTEAFF. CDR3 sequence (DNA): TGTGCCAGCAGTTTATTATTCCCCCAGGGGACTGAAGCTTTCTTT.

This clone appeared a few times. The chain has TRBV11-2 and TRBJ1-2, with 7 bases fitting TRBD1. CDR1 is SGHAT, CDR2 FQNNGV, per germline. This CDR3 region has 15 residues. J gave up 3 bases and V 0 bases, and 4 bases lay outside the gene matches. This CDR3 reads CASSLDQGVYYGYTF. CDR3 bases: TGTGCCAGCAGCTTAGATCAGGGGGTTTACTATGGCTACACCTTC.

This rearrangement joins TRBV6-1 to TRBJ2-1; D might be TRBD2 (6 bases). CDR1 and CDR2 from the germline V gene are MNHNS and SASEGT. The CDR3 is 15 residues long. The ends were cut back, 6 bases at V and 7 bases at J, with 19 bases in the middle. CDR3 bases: TGTGCCAGCAGAACCACGACTAGGCCACGGAATGAGCAGTTCTTC. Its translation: CASRTTTRPRNEQFF.

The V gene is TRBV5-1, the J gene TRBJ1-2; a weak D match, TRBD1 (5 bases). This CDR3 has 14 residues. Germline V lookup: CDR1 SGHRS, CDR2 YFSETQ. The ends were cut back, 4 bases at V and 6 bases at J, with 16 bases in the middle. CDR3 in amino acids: CASSPWAGNDGYTF. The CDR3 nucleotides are TGCGCCAGCAGCCCATGGGCAGGGAATGATGGCTACACCTTC.

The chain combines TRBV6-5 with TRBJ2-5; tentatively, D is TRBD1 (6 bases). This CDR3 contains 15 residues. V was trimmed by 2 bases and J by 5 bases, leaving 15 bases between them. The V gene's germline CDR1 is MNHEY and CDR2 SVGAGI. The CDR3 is CASSYGPGAVETQYF. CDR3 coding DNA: TGTGCCAGCAGTTACGGGCCAGGGGCCGTGGAGACCCAGTACTTC.

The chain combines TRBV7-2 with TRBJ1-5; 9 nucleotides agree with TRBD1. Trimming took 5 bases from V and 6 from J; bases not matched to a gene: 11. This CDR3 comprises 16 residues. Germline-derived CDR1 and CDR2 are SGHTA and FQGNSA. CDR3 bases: TGTGCCAGCAGCCCAACACAGGGGGCTGTCAGTCAGCCCCAGCATTTT. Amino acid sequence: CASSPTQGAVSQPQHF. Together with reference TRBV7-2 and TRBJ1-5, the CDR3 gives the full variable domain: GAGVSQSPSNKVTEKGKDVELRCDPISGHTALYWYRQSLGQGLEFLIYFQGNSAPDKSGLPSDRFSAERTGGSVSTLTIQRTQQEDSAVYLCASSPTQGAVSQPQHFGDGTRLSIL.

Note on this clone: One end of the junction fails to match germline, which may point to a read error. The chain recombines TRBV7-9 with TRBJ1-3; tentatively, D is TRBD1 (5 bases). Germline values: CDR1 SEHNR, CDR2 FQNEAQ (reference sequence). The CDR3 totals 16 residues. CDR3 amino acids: CSSSLDQGMAGNTIYF. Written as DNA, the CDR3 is TGTTCCAGCAGCTTAGATCAGGGAATGGCTGGAAACACCATATATTTT.

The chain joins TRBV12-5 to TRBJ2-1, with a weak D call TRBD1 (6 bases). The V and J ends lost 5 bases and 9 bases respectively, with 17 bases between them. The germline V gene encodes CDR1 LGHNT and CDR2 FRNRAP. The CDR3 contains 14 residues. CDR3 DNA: TGTGCTAGTGGTGGGGGCAGAGCAAGGGGTGAGCAGTTCTTC. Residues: CASGGGRARGEQFF.

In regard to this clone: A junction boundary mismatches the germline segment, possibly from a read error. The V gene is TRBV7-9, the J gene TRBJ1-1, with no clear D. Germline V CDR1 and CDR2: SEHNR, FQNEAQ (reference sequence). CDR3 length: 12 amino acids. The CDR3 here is CSSSPSNTEAFF. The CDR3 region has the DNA TGTTCCAGCAGCCCTTCGAACACTGAAGCTTTCTTT.

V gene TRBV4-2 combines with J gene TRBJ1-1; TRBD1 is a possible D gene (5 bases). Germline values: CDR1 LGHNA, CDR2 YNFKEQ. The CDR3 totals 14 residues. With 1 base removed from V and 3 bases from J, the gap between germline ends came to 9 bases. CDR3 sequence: CASSQGGEDTEAFF. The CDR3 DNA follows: TGTGCCAGCAGCCAAGGAGGGGAGGACACTGAAGCTTTCTTT.

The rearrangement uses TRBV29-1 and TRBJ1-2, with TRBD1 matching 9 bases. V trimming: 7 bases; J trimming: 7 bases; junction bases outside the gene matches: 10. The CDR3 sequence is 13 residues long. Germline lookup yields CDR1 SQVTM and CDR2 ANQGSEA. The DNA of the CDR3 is TGCAGCGCTGTTCGGGACAGGGAAAGTGGCTACACCTTC. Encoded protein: CSAVRDRESGYTF.

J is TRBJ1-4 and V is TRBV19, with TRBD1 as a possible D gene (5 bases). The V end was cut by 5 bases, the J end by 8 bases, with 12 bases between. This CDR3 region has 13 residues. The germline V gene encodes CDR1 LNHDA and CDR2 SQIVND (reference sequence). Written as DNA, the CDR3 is TGTGCCAGTAGTCCAACTCGACAGGAAAAACTGTTTTTT. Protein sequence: CASSPTRQEKLFF.

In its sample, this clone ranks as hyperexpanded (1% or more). The CDR3 protein is CASSLQGGEQYF. The CDR3 nucleotides read TGTGCCAGCAGCTTACAGGGGGGCGAGCAGTACTTC. This chain joins TRBV7-2 and TRBJ2-7, with D maybe TRBD1 (7 bases). Per germline, CDR1 SGHTA and CDR2 FQGNSA. This CDR3 contains 12 residues. With 2 bases removed from V and 6 bases from J, the gap between germline ends came to 8 bases.

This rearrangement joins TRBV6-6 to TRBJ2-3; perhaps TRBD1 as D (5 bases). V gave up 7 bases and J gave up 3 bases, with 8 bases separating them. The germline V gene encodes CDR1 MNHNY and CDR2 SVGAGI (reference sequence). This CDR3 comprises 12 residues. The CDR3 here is CASIGVTDTQYF. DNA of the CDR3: TGTGCCAGCATAGGGGTGACAGATACGCAGTATTTT.

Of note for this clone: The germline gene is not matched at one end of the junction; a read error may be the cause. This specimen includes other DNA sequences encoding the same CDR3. CDR3 sequence: CASSLSGRTDGELFF. The CDR3 nucleotides are TGTGCCAGCAGCTTGAGCGGGAGGACGGACGGGGAACTGTTTTTT. The chain joins TRBV7-9 to TRBJ2-2; 9 bases map to TRBD2. This CDR3 has 15 amino acids. Germline CDR1 SEHNR, CDR2 FQNEAQ (reference sequence).

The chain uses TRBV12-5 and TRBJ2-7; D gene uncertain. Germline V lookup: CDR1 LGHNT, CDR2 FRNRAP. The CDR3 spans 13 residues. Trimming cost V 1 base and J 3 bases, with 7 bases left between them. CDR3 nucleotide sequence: TGTGCTAGTGGTTTGGACGGTTACTACGAGCAGTACTTC. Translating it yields CASGLDGYYEQYF. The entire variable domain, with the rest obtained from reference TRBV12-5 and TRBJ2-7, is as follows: DARVTQTPRHKVTEMGQEVTMRCQPILGHNTVFWYRQTMMQGLELLAYFRNRAPLDDSGMPKDRFSAEMPDATLATLKIQPSEPRDSAVYFCASGLDGYYEQYFGPGTRLTVT.

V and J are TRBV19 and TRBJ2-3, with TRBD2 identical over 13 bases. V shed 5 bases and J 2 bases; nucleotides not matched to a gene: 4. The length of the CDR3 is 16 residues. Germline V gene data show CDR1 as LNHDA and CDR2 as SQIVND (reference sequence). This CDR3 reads CASSVTSGGFTDTQYF. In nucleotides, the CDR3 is TGTGCCAGTAGTGTGACTAGCGGGGGGTTCACAGATACGCAGTATTTT.

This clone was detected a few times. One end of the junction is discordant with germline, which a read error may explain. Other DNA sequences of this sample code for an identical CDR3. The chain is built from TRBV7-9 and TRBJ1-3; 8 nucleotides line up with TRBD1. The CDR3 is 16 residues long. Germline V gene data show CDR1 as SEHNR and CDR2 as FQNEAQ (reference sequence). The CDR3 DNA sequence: TGTTCCAGCAGCTTAGCGCAAGGGACAGGAGGAAACACCATATATTTT. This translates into CSSSLAQGTGGNTIYF.

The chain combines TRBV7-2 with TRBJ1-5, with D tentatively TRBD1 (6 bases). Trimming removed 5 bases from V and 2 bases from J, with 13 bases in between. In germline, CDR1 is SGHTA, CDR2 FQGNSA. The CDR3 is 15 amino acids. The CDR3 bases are TGTGCCAGCAGCCAGACAGGTATGGGCAATCAGCCCCAGCATTTT. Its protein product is CASSQTGMGNQPQHF.